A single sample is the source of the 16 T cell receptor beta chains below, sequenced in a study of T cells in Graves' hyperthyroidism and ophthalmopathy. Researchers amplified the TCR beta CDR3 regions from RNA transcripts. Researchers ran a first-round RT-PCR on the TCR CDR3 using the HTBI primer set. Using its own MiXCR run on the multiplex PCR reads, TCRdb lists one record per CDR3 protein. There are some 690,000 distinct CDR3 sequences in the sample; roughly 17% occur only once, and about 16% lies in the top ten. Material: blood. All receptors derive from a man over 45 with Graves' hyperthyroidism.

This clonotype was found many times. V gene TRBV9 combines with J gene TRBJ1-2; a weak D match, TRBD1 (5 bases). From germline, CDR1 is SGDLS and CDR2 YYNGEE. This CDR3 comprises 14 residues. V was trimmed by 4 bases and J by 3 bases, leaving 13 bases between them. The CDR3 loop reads CASSQGSRDYGYTF. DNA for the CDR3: TGTGCCAGCAGCCAGGGAAGTAGGGACTATGGCTACACCTTC.

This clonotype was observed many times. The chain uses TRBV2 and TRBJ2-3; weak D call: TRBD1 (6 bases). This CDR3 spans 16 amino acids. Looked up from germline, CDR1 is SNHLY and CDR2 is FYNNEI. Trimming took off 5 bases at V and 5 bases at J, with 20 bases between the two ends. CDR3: CASSPRTVPAGDTQYF. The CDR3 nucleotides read TGTGCCAGCAGTCCTCGGACAGTCCCGGCGGGAGATACGCAGTATTTT.

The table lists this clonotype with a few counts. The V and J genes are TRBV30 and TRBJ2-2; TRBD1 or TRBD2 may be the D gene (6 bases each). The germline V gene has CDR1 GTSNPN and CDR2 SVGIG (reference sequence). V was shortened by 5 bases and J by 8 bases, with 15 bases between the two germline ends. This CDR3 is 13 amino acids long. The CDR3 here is CAWAPWGAGELFF. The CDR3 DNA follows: TGTGCCTGGGCCCCGTGGGGGGCTGGGGAGCTGTTTTTT.

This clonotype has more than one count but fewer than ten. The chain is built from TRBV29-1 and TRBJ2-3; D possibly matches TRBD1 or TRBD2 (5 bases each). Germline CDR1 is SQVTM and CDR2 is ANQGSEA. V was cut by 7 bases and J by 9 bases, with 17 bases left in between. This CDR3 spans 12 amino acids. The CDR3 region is CSARDPRWTQYF. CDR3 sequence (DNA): TGCAGCGCTCGGGACCCCCGTTGGACGCAGTATTTT.

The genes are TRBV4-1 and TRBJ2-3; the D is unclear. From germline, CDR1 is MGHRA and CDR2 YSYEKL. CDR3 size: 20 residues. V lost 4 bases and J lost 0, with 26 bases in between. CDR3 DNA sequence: TGCGCCAGCAGCCTCCTACCTCGCGCCGTATATCGATCTAGCACAGATACGCAGTATTTT. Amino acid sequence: CASSLLPRAVYRSSTDTQYF.

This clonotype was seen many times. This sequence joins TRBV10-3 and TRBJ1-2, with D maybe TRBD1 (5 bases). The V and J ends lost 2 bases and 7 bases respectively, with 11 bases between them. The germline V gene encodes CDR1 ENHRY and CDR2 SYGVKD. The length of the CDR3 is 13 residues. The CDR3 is CAISEGRAAGYTF. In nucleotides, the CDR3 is TGTGCCATCAGTGAGGGCAGGGCCGCTGGCTACACCTTC.

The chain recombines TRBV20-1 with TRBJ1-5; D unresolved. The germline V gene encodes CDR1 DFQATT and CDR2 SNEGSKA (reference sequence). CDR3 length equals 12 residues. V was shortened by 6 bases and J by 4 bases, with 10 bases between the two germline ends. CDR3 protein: CSAVRGNQPQHF. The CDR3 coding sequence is TGCAGTGCCGTTCGGGGTAATCAGCCCCAGCATTTT.

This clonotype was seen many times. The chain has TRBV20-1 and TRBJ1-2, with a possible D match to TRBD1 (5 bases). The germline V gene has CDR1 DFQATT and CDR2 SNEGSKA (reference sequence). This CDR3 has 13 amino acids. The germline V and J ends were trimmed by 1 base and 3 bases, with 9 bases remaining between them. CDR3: CSARVQADYGYTF. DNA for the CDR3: TGCAGTGCTAGAGTACAGGCCGACTATGGCTACACCTTC.

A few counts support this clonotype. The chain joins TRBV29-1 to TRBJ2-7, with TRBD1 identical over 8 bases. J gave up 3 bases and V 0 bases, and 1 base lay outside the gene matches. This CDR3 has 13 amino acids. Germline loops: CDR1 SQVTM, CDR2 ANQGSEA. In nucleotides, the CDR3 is TGCAGCGTTGAAGACGGACAGGGCTACGAGCAGTACTTC. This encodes CSVEDGQGYEQYF.

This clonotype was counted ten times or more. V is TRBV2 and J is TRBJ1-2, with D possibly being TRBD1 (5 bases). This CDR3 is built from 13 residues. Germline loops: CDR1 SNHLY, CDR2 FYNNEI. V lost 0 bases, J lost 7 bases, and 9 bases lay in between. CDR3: CASSEAREAGYTF. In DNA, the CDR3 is TGTGCCAGCAGTGAAGCCAGGGAGGCTGGCTACACCTTC.

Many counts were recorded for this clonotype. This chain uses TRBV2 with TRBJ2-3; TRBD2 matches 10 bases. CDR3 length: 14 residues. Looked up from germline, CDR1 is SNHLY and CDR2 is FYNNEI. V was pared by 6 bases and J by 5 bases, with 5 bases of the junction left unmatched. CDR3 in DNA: TGTGCCAGCAGCAACCGACTAGCGGGAGATACGCAGTATTTT. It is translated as CASSNRLAGDTQYF.

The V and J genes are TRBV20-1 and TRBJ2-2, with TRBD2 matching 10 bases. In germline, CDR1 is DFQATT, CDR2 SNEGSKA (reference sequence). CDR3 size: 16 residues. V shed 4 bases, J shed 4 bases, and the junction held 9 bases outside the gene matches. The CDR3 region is CSANLAGVDGTGELFF. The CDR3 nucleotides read TGCAGTGCTAATCTAGCGGGAGTCGACGGCACCGGGGAGCTGTTTTTT.

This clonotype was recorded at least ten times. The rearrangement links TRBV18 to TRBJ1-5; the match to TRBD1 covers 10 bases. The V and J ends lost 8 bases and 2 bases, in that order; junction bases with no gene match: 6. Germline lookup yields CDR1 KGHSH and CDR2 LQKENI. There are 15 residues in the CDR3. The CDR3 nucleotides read TGTGCCAGCAGTCCGGGGACAGGGGGCAATCAGCCCCAGCATTTT. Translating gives CASSPGTGGNQPQHF.

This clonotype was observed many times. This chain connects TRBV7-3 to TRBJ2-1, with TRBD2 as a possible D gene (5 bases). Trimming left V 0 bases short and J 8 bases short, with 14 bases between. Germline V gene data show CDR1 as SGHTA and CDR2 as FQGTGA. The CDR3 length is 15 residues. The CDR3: CASSLTSGGVHEQFF. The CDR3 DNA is TGTGCCAGCAGCTTAACCTCAGGAGGCGTTCATGAGCAGTTCTTC.

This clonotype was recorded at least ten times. CDR3 DNA sequence: TGTGCCTCCTGGGGACTAGCGGAGGATACGCAGTATTTT. Its protein product is CASWGLAEDTQYF. The gene calls are TRBV27 and TRBJ2-3, with 11 bases aligning to TRBD2. V dropped 11 bases and J dropped 6; count of bases not matched to a gene: 7. Germline CDR1 is MNHEY and CDR2 is SMNVEV (reference sequence). This CDR3 has 13 amino acids.

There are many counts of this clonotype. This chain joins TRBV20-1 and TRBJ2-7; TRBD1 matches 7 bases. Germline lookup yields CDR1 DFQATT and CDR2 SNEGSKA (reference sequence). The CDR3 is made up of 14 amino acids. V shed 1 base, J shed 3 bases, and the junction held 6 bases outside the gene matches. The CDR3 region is CSARVWQGVYEQYF. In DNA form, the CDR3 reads TGCAGTGCTAGAGTATGGCAGGGGGTCTACGAGCAGTACTTC.